This T cell receptor (beta chain) appears in the sequencing data of a study of T cell responses to AZD1222 COVID-19 vaccine. The CDR3 is 14 residues long. Trimming cost V 0 bases and J 6 bases, with 10 bases left between them. Germline values: CDR1 SGDLS, CDR2 YYNGEE. Produced via immunoSEQ multiplex PCR; TCRdb's table is partial and in-frame only. The sample lists just under 150,000 clones, roughly 88% occurring once. This clonotype was sampled from an adult who received the MenACWY meningococcal vaccine as a control. This sample comprised peripheral blood, obtained 28 days after the second dose of the MenACWY control vaccine. V is TRBV9 and J is TRBJ1-5; D unresolved. DNA of the CDR3: TGTGCCAGCAGCGTAGGGCCAGATCCTCAGCCCCAGCATTTT. The encoded protein is CASSVGPDPQPQHF.